The 22 T cell receptor beta chains presented below share a single source sample, sequenced in a study of technical replicates of blood from several donors (dated by TCRdb to about 2017). Library preparation used the immunoSEQ multiplex PCR assay. Drawn from immuneACCESS, this table holds only the in-frame rearrangements with V and J called that TCRdb kept. Clones are partly lost; checked studies trace under half to an unresolved V gene and leave the rest unexplained. Here the sample has under 65,000 clones; approximately 95% occur a single time. The ten top clones hold 0.35% to 0.5% of the sample. The sequenced sample consisted of T cells isolated from PBMCs. The source of these receptors is a human donor in good health.

The gene calls are TRBV10-3 and TRBJ2-1; TRBD2 aligns across 9 bases. The CDR3 runs to 13 residues. The ends lost 8 bases at V and 9 bases at J; junction bases unmatched: 8. CDR1 is ENHRY, CDR2 SYGVKD, per germline. The DNA for the CDR3 is TGTGCCATCTTAGCGGGAGATTTCAGTGAGCAGTTCTTC. Residues: CAILAGDFSEQFF.

This rearrangement joins TRBV5-6 to TRBJ1-2; a possible D gene is TRBD1 (5 bases). Germline V gives CDR1 SGHDT, CDR2 YYEEEE. Deletions cut 3 bases from V and 6 bases from J, with 9 bases between. The CDR3 covers 12 residues. CDR3 nucleotides: TGTGCCAGCAGCTACGGACATAATGGCTACACCTTC. Protein sequence: CASSYGHNGYTF.

The chain carries TRBV7-2 and TRBJ2-5; no definite D call. Germline V gives CDR1 SGHTA, CDR2 FQGNSA. The V gene lost 7 bases and the J gene lost 5 bases, with 17 bases spanning the gap. The CDR3 is made up of 14 amino acids. The CDR3 DNA sequence: TGTGCCAGCACCCCATCGAGGCGCCGGGAGACCCAGTACTTC. Translating it yields CASTPSRRRETQYF.

The chain combines TRBV6-1 with TRBJ1-5; weak D call: TRBD1 (5 bases). The CDR3 spans 15 residues. Germline V gene lookup returns CDR1 MNHNS and CDR2 SASEGT. Between the trimmed V and J ends, which lost 1 base and 0 bases, there was a span of 7 bases. The CDR3 reads CASSEEGYSNQPQHF. DNA for the CDR3: TGTGCCAGCAGTGAAGAGGGGTATAGCAATCAGCCCCAGCATTTT.

The sample holds one count of this clone. The CDR3 bases are TGTGCCAGCAGCTTAGGTGACACTAATCAGCCCCAGCATTTT. The encoded protein is CASSLGDTNQPQHF. The V and J genes are TRBV7-8 and TRBJ1-5; D gene unclear. Germline CDR1 and CDR2: SGHVS and FQNEAQ. V was cut by 1 base and J by 4 bases, with 8 bases left in between. CDR3 length: 14 amino acids.

The chain recombines TRBV19 with TRBJ1-3; D is uncertain. With 7 bases removed from V and 4 bases from J, the gap between germline ends came to 14 bases. The CDR3 totals 14 residues. Germline CDR1 reads LNHDA; CDR2 reads SQIVND (reference sequence). CDR3 DNA sequence: TGTGCCAGTAAATGGGAGCGGAGAGGAAACACCATATATTTT. Translating it yields CASKWERRGNTIYF.

This clone was recorded once. The J gene is TRBJ2-7, the V gene TRBV29-1; D gene unclear. This CDR3 comprises 12 residues. Germline lookup yields CDR1 SQVTM and CDR2 ANQGSEA. The V end lost 4 bases, the J end lost 2 bases, and 9 bases lay between the germline ends. CDR3 DNA: TGCAGCGTTGTGAACAGACCCTACGAGCAGTACTTC. This translates into CSVVNRPYEQYF.

This clone was found once. The rearrangement uses TRBV29-1 and TRBJ2-1; no clear D. Germline-derived CDR1 and CDR2 are SQVTM and ANQGSEA. Between the trimmed V and J ends, which lost 4 bases and 5 bases, there was a span of 12 bases. CDR3 size: 13 residues. DNA of the CDR3: TGCAGCGTTGGAGTGAACTACCACAATGAGCAGTTCTTC. This sequence encodes CSVGVNYHNEQFF.

This rearrangement joins TRBV9 to TRBJ1-1; tentative D call: TRBD1 (6 bases). Germline-derived CDR1 and CDR2 are SGDLS and YYNGEE. V was cut by 4 bases and J by 2 bases, with 15 bases left in between. The CDR3 totals 15 residues. The CDR3 here is CASSPEQGFNTEAFF. The CDR3 nucleotides are TGTGCCAGCAGCCCGGAACAGGGATTCAACACTGAAGCTTTCTTT.

The rearrangement uses TRBV6-5 and TRBJ1-1; TRBD1 is a possible D gene (5 bases). V was shortened by 6 bases and J by 5 bases, with 7 bases between the two germline ends. This CDR3 region has 11 residues. Germline V CDR1 and CDR2: MNHEY, SVGAGI. CDR3 DNA sequence: TGTGCCAGCAGCCGACAGACTGAAGCTTTCTTT. It translates to CASSRQTEAFF.

CDR3 in amino acids: CASSLRQEYEQYF. CDR3 nucleotide sequence: TGTGCCAGCAGCTTAAGACAGGAATACGAGCAGTACTTC. This sequence joins TRBV7-9 and TRBJ2-7; maybe TRBD1 (6 bases). Germline lookup yields CDR1 SEHNR and CDR2 FQNEAQ (reference sequence). Trimming cost V 2 bases and J 4 bases, with 9 bases left between them. This CDR3 region has 13 residues.

This clone was observed a single time. The chain recombines TRBV5-4 with TRBJ2-7; D is unclear. The CDR3 has 15 amino acids. V lost 0 bases and J lost 1, with 11 bases in between. Germline assignment: CDR1 SGHNT and CDR2 YYREEE (reference sequence). In nucleotides, the CDR3 is TGTGCCAGCAGCTTGGAGTCTGCGAGGTCCTACGAGCAGTACTTC. Translated, it gives CASSLESARSYEQYF.

The V and J genes are TRBV7-8 and TRBJ2-3; 11 positions match TRBD2. Germline V gene lookup returns CDR1 SGHVS and CDR2 FQNEAQ. This CDR3 spans 16 amino acids. J lost 2 bases, V lost 5 bases, and 6 bases had no gene match. The CDR3 loop is CASSRYSGRDTDTQYF. CDR3 in DNA: TGTGCCAGCAGCCGTTATAGCGGGAGGGACACAGATACGCAGTATTTT.

The J gene is TRBJ1-3, the V gene TRBV6-5; tentative D call: TRBD1 (6 bases). Trimming pared 10 bases from V and 2 bases from J, leaving 15 bases between. Germline V gives CDR1 MNHEY, CDR2 SVGAGI. CDR3 length equals 14 residues. CDR3 nucleotides: TGTGCCACTTCAATTCCAGGGGCTGGAAACACCATATATTTT. This translates into CATSIPGAGNTIYF.

The chain carries TRBV27 and TRBJ2-7, with TRBD2 identical over 7 bases. V lost 3 bases to trimming and J lost 7 bases; unmatched junction nucleotides: 3. CDR1 is MNHEY, CDR2 SMNVEV, per germline (reference sequence). This CDR3 contains 12 residues. CDR3 residues: CASSFRGVEQYF. The CDR3 nucleotides are TGTGCCAGCAGTTTTCGGGGGGTGGAGCAGTACTTC.

The V call is TRBV15, the J call TRBJ1-5; tentatively, D is TRBD1 (6 bases). In germline, CDR1 is LNHNV, CDR2 YYDKDF (reference sequence). The ends were cut back, 8 bases at V and 3 bases at J, with 23 bases in the middle. This CDR3 spans 17 amino acids. The DNA for the CDR3 is TGTGCCACCCAAAACTTTACAGGGTTATGGGTCAATCAGCCCCAGCATTTT. It is translated as CATQNFTGLWVNQPQHF. Full variable domain (remainder filled in from reference TRBV15 and TRBJ1-5): DAMVIQNPRYQVTQFGKPVTLSCSQTLNHNVMYWYQQKSSQAPKLLFHYYDKDFNNEADTPDNFQSRRPNTSFCFLDIRSPGLGDTAMYLCATQNFTGLWVNQPQHFGDGTRLSIL.

This chain uses TRBV5-1 with TRBJ1-2, with D perhaps matching TRBD1 (6 bases). Germline values: CDR1 SGHRS, CDR2 YFSETQ. CDR3 length: 12 amino acids. Trimming removed 4 bases from V and 8 bases from J, with 12 bases in between. The CDR3, as DNA: TGCGCCAGCAGCATGTCAGGGGAAGGCTACACCTTC. Translating it yields CASSMSGEGYTF.

This chain joins TRBV7-6 and TRBJ2-3, with a tentative D call TRBD1 (5 bases). Germline values: CDR1 SGHVS, CDR2 FNYEAQ. Between the trimmed V and J ends, which lost 1 base and 2 bases, there was a span of 7 bases. The CDR3 sequence is 14 residues long. The CDR3 protein is CASSLVGDTDTQYF. The CDR3 DNA reads TGTGCCAGCAGCTTAGTAGGGGACACAGATACGCAGTATTTT.

This clone appeared once. The chain recombines TRBV5-1 with TRBJ1-1; D gene ambiguous. This CDR3 contains 13 residues. CDR1 and CDR2 (germline): SGHRS, YFSETQ. V shed 1 base and J shed 1 base, with 5 bases lying between them. The CDR3 coding sequence is TGCGCCAGCAGCTTGCATTCGAACACTGAAGCTTTCTTT. It is translated as CASSLHSNTEAFF.

CDR3 sequence (DNA): TGTGCCAGTAGAGCCATTTACTCGCAAGAGACCCAGTACTTC. Its translation is CASRAIYSQETQYF. This chain joins TRBV19 and TRBJ2-5; D is unclear. Trimming stripped 6 bases from V and 2 bases from J, with 13 bases between. Germline V gene data show CDR1 as LNHDA and CDR2 as SQIVND (reference sequence). The CDR3 spans 14 residues.

The chain links TRBV11-3 to TRBJ2-6, with D unresolved. Germline V lookup: CDR1 SGHNT, CDR2 YENEEA. V shed 7 bases and J shed 3 bases, with 10 bases lying between them. The CDR3 extends over 14 amino acids. The CDR3 region has the DNA TGTGCCAGCACCAGGCTATTTGGGGCCAACGTCCTGACTTTC. Translating it yields CASTRLFGANVLTF.

This chain uses TRBV9 with TRBJ1-1; no reliable D call. CDR1 SGDLS and CDR2 YYNGEE come from the germline V gene. V lost 3 bases to trimming and J lost 4 bases, with 13 bases between them. The CDR3 is 14 residues long. For the CDR3, the DNA is TGTGCCAGCAGCGCAACGGGGTTGGGCACTGAAGCTTTCTTT. Encoded protein: CASSATGLGTEAFF.